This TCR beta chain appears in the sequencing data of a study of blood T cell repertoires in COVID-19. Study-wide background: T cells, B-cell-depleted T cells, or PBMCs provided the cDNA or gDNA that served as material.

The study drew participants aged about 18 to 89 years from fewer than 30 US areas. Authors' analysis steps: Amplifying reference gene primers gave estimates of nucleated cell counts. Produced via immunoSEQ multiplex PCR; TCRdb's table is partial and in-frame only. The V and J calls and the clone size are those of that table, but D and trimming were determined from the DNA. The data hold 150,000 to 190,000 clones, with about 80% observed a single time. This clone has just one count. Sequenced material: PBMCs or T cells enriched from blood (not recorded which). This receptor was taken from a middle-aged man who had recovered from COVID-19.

CDR3: CASSTRTEVKNIQYF. CDR3 in DNA: TGTGCCAGCAGCACCCGGACAGAGGTCAAAAACATTCAGTACTTC. The chain combines TRBV7-9 with TRBJ2-4; weak D call: TRBD1 (6 bases). V was clipped by 5 bases and J by 3 bases, with 14 bases between them. This CDR3 has 15 amino acids. CDR1 is SEHNR and CDR2 is FQNEAQ in the germline V gene (reference sequence).